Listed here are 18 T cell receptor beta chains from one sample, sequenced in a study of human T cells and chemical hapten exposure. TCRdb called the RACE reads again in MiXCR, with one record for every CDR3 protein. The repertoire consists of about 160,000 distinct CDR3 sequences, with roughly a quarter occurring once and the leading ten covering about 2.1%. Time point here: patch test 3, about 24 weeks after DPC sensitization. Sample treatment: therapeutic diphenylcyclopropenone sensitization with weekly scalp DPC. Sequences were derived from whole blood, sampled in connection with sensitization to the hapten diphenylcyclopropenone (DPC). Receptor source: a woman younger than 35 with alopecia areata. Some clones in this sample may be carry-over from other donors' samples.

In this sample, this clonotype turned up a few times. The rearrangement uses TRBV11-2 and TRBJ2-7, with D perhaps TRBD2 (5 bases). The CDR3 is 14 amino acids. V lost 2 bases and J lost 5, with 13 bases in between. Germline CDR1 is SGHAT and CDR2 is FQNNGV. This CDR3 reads CASSLIEMRDEQYF. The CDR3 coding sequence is TGTGCCAGCAGCTTAATAGAAATGAGGGACGAGCAGTACTTC. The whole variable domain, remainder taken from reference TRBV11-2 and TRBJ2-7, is EAGVAQSPRYKIIEKRQSVAFWCNPISGHATLYWYQQILGQGPKLLIQFQNNGVVDDSQLPKDRFSAERLKGVDSTLKIQPAKLEDSAVYLCASSLIEMRDEQYFGPGTRLTVT.

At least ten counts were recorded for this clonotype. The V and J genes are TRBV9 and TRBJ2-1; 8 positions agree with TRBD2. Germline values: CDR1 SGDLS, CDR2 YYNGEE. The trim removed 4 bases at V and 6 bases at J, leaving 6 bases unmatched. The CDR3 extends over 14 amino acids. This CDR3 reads CASSSTGGANEQFF. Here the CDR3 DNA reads TGTGCCAGCAGCTCAACCGGGGGGGCCAATGAGCAGTTCTTC.

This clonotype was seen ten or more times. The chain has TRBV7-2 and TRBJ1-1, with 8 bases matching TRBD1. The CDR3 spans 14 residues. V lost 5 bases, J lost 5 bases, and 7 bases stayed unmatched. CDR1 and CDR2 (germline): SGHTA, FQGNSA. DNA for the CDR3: TGTGCCAGCAGCGGACAGGGTAGTAGTACTGAAGCTTTCTTT. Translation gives CASSGQGSSTEAFF.

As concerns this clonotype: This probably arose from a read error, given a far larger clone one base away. The CDR3 protein is CASSLEESQYF. CDR3 DNA sequence: TGTGCCAGCAGCTTAGAAGAGTCCCAGTACTTC. The chain is built from TRBV7-8 and TRBJ2-5; D not resolved. CDR3 length: 11 amino acids. The V gene's germline CDR1 is SGHVS and CDR2 FQNEAQ.

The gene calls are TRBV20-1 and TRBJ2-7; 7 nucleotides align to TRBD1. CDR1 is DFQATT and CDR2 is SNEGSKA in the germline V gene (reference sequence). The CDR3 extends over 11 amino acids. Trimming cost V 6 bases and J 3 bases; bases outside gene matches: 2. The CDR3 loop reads CSADRIYEQYF. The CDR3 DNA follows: TGCAGTGCGGACAGGATCTACGAGCAGTACTTC.

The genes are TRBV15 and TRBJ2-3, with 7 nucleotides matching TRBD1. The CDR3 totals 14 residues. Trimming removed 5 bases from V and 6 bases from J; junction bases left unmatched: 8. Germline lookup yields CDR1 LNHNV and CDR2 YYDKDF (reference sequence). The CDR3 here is CATSYDRAVDTQYF. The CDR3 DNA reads TGTGCCACCAGCTACGACAGGGCGGTTGATACGCAGTATTTT. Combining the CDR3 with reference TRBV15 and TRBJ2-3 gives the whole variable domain DAMVIQNPRYQVTQFGKPVTLSCSQTLNHNVMYWYQQKSSQAPKLLFHYYDKDFNNEADTPDNFQSRRPNTSFCFLDIRSPGLGDTAMYLCATSYDRAVDTQYFGPGTRLTVL.

CDR3 residues: CASSPTGRSYGYTF. The CDR3 nucleotides read TGTGCCAGCAGCCCAACCGGAAGAAGCTATGGCTACACCTTC. This chain uses TRBV11-2 with TRBJ1-2; D is ambiguous. Per the germline V gene, CDR1 is SGHAT and CDR2 is FQNNGV. The CDR3 sequence is 14 residues long. Trimming cost V 5 bases and J 4 bases, with 14 bases left between them.

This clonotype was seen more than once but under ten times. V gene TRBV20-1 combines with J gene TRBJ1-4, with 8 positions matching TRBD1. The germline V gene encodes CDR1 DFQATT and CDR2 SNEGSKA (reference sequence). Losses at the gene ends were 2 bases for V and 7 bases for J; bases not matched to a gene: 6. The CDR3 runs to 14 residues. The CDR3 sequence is CSARKDRVGEKLFF. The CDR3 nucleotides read TGCAGTGCTAGAAAGGACAGGGTGGGTGAAAAACTGTTTTTT.

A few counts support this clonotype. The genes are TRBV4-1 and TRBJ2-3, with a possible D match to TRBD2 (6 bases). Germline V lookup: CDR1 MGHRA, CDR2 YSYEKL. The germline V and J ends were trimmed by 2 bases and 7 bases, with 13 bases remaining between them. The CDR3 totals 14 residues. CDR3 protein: CASSQPARGNTQYF. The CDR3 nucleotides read TGCGCCAGCAGCCAACCAGCGCGGGGCAATACGCAGTATTTT.

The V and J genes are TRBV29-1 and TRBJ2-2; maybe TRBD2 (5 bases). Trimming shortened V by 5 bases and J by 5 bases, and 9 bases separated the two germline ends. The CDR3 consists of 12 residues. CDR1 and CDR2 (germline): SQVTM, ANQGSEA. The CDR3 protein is CSVRGLTGELFF. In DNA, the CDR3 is TGCAGCGTTCGAGGGCTGACCGGGGAGCTGTTTTTT.

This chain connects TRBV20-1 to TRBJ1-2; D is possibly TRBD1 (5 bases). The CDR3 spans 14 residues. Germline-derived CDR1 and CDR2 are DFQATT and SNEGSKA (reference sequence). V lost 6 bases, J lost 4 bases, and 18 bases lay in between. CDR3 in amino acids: CSAPRPGTPYGYTF. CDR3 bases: TGCAGTGCCCCCCGCCCCGGGACCCCCTATGGCTACACCTTC.

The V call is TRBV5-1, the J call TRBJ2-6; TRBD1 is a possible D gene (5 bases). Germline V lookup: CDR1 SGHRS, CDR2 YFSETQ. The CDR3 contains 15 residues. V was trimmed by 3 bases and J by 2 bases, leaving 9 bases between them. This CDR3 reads CASSSSGTGANVLTF. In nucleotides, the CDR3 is TGCGCCAGCAGCTCCTCAGGGACTGGGGCCAACGTCCTGACTTTC.

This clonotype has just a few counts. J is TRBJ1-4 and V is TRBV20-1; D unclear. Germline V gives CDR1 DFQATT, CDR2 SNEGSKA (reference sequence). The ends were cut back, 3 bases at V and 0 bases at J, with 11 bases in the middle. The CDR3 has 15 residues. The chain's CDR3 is CSARAGVATNEKLFF. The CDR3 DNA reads TGCAGTGCTAGGGCCGGGGTCGCAACTAATGAAAAACTGTTTTTT.

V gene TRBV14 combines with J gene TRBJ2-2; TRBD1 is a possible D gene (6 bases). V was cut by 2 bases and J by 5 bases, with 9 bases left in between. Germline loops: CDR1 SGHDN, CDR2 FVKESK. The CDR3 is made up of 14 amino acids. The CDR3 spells CASSQQGITGELFF. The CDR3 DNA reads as TGTGCCAGCAGCCAACAGGGGATAACCGGGGAGCTGTTTTTT.

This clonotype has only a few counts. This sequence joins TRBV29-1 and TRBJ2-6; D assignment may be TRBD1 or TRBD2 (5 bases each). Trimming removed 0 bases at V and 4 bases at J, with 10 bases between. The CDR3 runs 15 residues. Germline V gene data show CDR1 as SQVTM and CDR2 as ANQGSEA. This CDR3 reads CSVEDRGEGANVLTF. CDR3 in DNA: TGCAGCGTTGAAGATCGAGGGGAAGGGGCCAACGTCCTGACTTTC.

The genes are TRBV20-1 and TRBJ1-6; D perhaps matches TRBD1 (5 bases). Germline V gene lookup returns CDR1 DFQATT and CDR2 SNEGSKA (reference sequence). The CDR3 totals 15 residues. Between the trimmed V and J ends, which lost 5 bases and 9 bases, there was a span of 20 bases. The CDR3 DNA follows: TGCAGTGCTGCTCGGCCAGGGTTGGCGAGTTCACCCCTCCACTTT. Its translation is CSAARPGLASSPLHF.

The CDR3: CASSFGDSSNIQYF. CDR3 in DNA: TGTGCCAGCAGCTTCGGCGACTCAAGCAACATTCAGTACTTC. The rearrangement links TRBV7-2 to TRBJ2-4; D remains ambiguous. The CDR3 runs to 14 residues. V was trimmed by 3 bases and J by 7 bases, leaving 13 bases between them. Per germline, CDR1 SGHTA and CDR2 FQGNSA. Full variable domain (missing parts from reference TRBV7-2 and TRBJ2-4): GAGVSQSPSNKVTEKGKDVELRCDPISGHTALYWYRQSLGQGLEFLIYFQGNSAPDKSGLPSDRFSAERTGGSVSTLTIQRTQQEDSAVYLCASSFGDSSNIQYFGAGTRLSVL.

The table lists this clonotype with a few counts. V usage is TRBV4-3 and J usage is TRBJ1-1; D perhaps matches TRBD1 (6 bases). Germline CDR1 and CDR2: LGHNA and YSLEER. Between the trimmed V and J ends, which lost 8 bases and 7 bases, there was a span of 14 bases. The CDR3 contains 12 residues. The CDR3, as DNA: TGCGCCAGCTCAAGCGGGGGCGGTGAAGCTTTCTTT. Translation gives CASSSGGGEAFF.